Here is one T cell receptor (beta chain) with its context. Per the germline V gene, CDR1 is MNHEY and CDR2 is SMNVEV (reference sequence). J was trimmed by 7 bases and V by 5 bases; bases with no gene match: 12. The CDR3 consists of 16 residues. TCRdb re-analysed the 5' RACE reads in MiXCR, keeping a single row per CDR3 protein. Among about 210,000 distinct CDR3 sequences, 8% to 9% were seen once, and the ten largest hold roughly 4.9%. This record comes from a study of CD8 T cells in ankylosing spondylitis. The chain employs TRBV27 and TRBJ2-3, with 10 nucleotides matching TRBD2. The receptor was derived from a female donor with ankylosing spondylitis or in good health (not recorded which). The sample taken for sequencing was blood, either unsorted or a sorted T cell fraction (not recorded which). The chain's CDR3 is CASSHIAGGGGNTQYF. DNA for the CDR3: TGTGCCAGCAGTCACATAGCGGGAGGAGGGGGAAATACGCAGTATTTT.